This TCR beta chain emerged from a study of blood T cell repertoires in COVID-19. This table comes from immunoSEQ multiplex PCR, and its TCRdb copy is limited to in-frame clones, with some not included. Here the sample spans some 110,000 clones, 75% to 85% being singletons. The germline CDR1 and CDR2 sequences are SGHTA and FQGTGA. Trimming stripped 5 bases from V and 1 base from J, with 8 bases between. This CDR3 comprises 14 residues. The clonotype comes from a man between 65 and 85 years old with acute or convalescent COVID-19. The sequenced material came from peripheral blood. This chain uses TRBV7-3 with TRBJ2-2; a possible D gene is TRBD1 (6 bases). The CDR3 region is CASSRTVNTGELFF. In nucleotides, the CDR3 is TGTGCCAGCAGCCGGACAGTGAACACCGGGGAGCTGTTTTTT.